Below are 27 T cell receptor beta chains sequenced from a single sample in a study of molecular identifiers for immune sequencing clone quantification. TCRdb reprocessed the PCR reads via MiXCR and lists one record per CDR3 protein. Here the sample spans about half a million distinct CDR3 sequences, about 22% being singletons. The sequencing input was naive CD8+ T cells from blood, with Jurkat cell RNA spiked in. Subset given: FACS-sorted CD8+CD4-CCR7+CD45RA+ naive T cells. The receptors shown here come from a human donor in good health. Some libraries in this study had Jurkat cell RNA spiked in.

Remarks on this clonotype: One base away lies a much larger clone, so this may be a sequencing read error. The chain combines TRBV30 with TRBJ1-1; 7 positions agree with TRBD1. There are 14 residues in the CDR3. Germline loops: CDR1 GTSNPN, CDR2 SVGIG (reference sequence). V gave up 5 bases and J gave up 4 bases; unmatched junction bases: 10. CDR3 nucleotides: TGTGCCTGGGGTCCAGGGGGTTTCAGCACTGAAGCTTTCTTT. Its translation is CAWGPGGFSTEAFF.

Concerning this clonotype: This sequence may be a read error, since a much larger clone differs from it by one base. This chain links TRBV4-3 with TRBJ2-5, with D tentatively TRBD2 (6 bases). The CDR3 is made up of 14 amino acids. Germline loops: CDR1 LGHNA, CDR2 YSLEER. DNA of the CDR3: TGCGCCAGCAGCCGGAGGGCAGGGCAAGAGACCCGGTACTTC. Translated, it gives CASSRRAGQETRYF.

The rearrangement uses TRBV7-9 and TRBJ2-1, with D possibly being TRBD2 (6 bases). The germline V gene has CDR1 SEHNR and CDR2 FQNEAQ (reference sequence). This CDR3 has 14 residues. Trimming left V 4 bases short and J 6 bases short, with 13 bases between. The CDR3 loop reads CASSSPQGGNEQFF. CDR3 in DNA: TGTGCCAGCAGCTCCCCTCAGGGAGGCAATGAGCAGTTCTTC. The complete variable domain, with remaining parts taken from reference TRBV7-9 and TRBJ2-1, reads DTGVSQNPRHKITKRGQNVTFRCDPISEHNRLYWYRQTLGQGPEFLTYFQNEAQLEKSRLLSDRFSAERPKGSFSTLEIQRTEQGDSAMYLCASSSPQGGNEQFFGPGTRLTVL.

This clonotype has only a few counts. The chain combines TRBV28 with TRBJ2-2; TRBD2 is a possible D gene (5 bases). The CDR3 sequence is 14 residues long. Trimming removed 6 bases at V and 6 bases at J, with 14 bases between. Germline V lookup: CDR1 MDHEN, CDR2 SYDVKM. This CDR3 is CASSSYGDPGELFF. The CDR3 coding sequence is TGTGCCAGCAGCTCATACGGGGATCCCGGGGAGCTGTTTTTT.

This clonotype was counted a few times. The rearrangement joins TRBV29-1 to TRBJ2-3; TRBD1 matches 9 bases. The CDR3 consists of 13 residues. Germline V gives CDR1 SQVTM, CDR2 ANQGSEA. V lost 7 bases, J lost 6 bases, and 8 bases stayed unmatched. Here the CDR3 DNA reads TGCAGCGATTCCGGACAGGGGAGTGATACGCAGTATTTT. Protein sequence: CSDSGQGSDTQYF.

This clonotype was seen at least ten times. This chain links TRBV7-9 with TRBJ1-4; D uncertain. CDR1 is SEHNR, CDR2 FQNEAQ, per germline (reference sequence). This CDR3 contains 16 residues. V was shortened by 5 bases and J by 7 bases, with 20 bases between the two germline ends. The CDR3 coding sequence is TGTGCCAGCAGCCGAGTAGGGCTGCCGGGTGGTGAAAAACTGTTTTTT. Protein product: CASSRVGLPGGEKLFF.

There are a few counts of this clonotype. The CDR3 loop is CASSYLKTGAGELFF. In DNA, the CDR3 is TGTGCCAGCAGTTACCTAAAGACAGGGGCCGGGGAGCTGTTTTTT. J is TRBJ2-2 and V is TRBV6-6; 8 bases agree with TRBD1. Germline assignment: CDR1 MNHNY and CDR2 SVGAGI (reference sequence). CDR3 size: 15 residues. V gave up 2 bases and J gave up 6 bases; unmatched junction bases: 5.

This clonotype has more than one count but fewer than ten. CDR3 in amino acids: CASNGPGRGTEAFF. CDR3 DNA: TGTGCCAGCAACGGCCCGGGGCGTGGCACTGAAGCTTTCTTT. The chain combines TRBV9 with TRBJ1-1, with a weak D call TRBD1 (5 bases). Deletions cut 6 bases from V and 4 bases from J, with 16 bases between. The CDR3 consists of 14 residues. Germline V lookup: CDR1 SGDLS, CDR2 YYNGEE.

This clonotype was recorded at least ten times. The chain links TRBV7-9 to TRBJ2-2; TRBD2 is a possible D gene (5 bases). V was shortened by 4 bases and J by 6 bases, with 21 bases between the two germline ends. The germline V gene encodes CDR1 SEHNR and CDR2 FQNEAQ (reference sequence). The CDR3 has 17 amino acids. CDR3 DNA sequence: TGTGCCAGCAGCTCCCGGTGGGGAGCGAGCTCGTCCGGGGAGCTGTTTTTT. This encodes CASSSRWGASSSGELFF.

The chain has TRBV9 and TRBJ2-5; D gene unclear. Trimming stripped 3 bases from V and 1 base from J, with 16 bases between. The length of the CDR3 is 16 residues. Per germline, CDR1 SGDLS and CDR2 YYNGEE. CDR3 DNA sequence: TGTGCCAGCAGCGGAGCCTTCGACTCCTCCCAAGAGACCCAGTACTTC. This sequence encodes CASSGAFDSSQETQYF.

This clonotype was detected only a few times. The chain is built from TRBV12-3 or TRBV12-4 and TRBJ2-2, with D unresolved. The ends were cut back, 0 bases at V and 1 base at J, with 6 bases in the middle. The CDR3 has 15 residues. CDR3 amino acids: CASSLAGRNTGELFF. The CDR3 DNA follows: TGTGCCAGCAGTTTAGCAGGAAGGAACACCGGGGAGCTGTTTTTT.

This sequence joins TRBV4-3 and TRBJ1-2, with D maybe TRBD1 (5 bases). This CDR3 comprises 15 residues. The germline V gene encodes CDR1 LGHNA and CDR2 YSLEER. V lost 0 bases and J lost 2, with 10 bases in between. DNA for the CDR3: TGCGCCAGCAGCCAAGAATTGACAGACAACTATGGCTACACCTTC. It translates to CASSQELTDNYGYTF.

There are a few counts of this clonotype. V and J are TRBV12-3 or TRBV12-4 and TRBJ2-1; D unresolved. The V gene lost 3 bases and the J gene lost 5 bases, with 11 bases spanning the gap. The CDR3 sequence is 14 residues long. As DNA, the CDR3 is TGTGCCAGCAGTTTGCAATCCAGGAACAATGAGCAGTTCTTC. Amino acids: CASSLQSRNNEQFF.

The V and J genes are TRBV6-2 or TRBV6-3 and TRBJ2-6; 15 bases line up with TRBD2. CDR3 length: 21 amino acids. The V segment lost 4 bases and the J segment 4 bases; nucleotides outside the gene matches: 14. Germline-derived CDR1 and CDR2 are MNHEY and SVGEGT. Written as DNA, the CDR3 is TGTGCCAGCAGTTGGGCATGGACTAGCGGGGGGGCCGATCCAGGGGCCAACGTCCTGACTTTC. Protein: CASSWAWTSGGADPGANVLTF.

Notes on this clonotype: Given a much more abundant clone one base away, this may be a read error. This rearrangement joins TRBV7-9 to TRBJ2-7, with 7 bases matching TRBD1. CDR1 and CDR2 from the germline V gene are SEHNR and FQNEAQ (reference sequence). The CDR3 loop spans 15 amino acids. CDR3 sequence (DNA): TGTGCCAGCAGCTTAGCCGGGACAGCGAACTACAAGCAGTACTTC. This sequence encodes CASSLAGTANYKQYF.

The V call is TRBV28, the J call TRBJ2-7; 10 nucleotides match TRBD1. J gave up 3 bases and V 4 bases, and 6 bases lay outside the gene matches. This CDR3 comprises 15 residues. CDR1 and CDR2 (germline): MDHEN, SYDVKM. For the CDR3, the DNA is TGTGCCAGCAGTTCACGGGACAGGGGACTCTACGAGCAGTACTTC. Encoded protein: CASSSRDRGLYEQYF.

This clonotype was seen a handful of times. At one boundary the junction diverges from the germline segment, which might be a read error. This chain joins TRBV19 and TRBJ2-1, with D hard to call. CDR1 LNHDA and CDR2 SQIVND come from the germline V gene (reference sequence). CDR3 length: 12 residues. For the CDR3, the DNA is TGTACCAGTAGTACCTATTACAATGAGCAGTTCTTC. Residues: CTSSTYYNEQFF.

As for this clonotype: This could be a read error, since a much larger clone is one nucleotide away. CDR3 sequence (DNA): TGCGCCAGCAGCGCTGACAGAAGCTCCTACAATGAGCAGTACTTC. Translation: CASSADRSSYNEQYF. V usage is TRBV5-1 and J usage is TRBJ2-1, with D maybe TRBD1 (5 bases). The J call may be mistaken, given a closer DNA end match to TRBJ2-7. The CDR3 spans 15 residues. Germline loops: CDR1 SGHRS, CDR2 YFSETQ.

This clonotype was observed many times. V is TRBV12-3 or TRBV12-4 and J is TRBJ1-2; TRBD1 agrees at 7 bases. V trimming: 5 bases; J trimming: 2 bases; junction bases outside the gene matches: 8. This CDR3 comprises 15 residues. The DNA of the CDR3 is TGTGCCAGCAGTCTCTCCGGGACAGCAAACTATGGCTACACCTTC. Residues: CASSLSGTANYGYTF.

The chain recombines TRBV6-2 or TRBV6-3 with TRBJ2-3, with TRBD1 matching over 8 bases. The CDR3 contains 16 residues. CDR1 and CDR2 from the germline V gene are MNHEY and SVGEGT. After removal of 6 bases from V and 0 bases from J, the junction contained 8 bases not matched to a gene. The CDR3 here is CASRINRGESTDTQYF. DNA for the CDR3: TGTGCCAGCAGGATTAACAGGGGGGAAAGCACAGATACGCAGTATTTT.

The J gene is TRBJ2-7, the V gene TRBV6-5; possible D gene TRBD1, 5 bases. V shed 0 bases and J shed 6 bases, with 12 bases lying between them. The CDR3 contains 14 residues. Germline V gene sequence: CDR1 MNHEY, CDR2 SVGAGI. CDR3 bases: TGTGCCAGCAGTTACTCAGGGGTGGGCCTCGAGCAGTACTTC. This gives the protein CASSYSGVGLEQYF.

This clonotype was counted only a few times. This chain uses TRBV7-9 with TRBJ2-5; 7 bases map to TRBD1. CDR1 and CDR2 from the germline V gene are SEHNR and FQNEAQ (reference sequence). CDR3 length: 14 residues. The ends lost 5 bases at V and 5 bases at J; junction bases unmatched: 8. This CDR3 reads CASSPTGKFETQYF. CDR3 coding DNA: TGTGCCAGCAGCCCGACAGGGAAATTCGAGACCCAGTACTTC. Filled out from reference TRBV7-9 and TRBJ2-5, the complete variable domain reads DTGVSQNPRHKITKRGQNVTFRCDPISEHNRLYWYRQTLGQGPEFLTYFQNEAQLEKSRLLSDRFSAERPKGSFSTLEIQRTEQGDSAMYLCASSPTGKFETQYFGPGTRLLVL.

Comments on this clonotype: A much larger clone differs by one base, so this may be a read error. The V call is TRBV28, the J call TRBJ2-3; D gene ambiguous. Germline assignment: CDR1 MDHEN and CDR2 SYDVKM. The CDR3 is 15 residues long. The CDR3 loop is CASRGSVTFTDMQYF. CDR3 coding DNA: TGTGCCAGCAGAGGGTCGGTAACTTTCACAGATATGCAGTATTTT. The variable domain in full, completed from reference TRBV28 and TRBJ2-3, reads DVKVTQSSRYLVKRTGEKVFLECVQDMDHENMFWYRQDPGLGLRLIYFSYDVKMKEKGDIPEGYSVSREKKERFSLILESASTNQTSMYLCASRGSVTFTDMQYFGPGTRLTVL.

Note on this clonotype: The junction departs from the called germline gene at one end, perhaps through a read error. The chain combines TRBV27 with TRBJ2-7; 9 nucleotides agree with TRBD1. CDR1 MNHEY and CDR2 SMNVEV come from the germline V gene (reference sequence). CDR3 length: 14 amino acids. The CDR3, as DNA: TGTGCCGGCAGTTTACTGGACAGGGGTTACGAGCAGTACTTC. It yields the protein CAGSLLDRGYEQYF.

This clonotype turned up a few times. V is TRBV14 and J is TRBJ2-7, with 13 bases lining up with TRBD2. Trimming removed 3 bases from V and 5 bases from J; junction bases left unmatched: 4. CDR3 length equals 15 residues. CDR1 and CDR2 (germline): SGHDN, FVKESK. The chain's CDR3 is CASSQTSGGFNEQYF. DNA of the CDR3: TGTGCCAGCAGCCAGACTAGCGGGGGGTTCAACGAGCAGTACTTC.

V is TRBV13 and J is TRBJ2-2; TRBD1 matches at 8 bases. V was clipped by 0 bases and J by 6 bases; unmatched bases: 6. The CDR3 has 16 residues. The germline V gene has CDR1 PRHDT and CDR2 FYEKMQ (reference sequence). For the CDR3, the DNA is TGTGCCAGCAGCTTAGGTTACCAGGGGGCGTCCGGGGAGCTGTTTTTT. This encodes CASSLGYQGASGELFF. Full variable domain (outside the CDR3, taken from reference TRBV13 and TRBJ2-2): AAGVIQSPRHLIKEKRETATLKCYPIPRHDTVYWYQQGPGQDPQFLISFYEKMQSDKGSIPDRFSAQQFSDYHSELNMSSLELGDSALYFCASSLGYQGASGELFFGEGSRLTVL.

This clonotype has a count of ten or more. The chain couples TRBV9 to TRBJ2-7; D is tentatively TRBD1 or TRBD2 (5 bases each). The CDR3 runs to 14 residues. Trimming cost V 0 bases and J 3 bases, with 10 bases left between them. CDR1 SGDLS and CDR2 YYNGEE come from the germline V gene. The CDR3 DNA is TGTGCCAGCAGCGTAGGGGGGTCCGACTACGAGCAGTACTTC. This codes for CASSVGGSDYEQYF.